This T cell receptor (beta chain) was documented in a study of identical twins. Many counts were recorded for this clonotype. Its antigen is not known. TCRdb recomputed calls from the 5' RACE reads with MiXCR, one row per CDR3 protein. This sample has 640,000 or so distinct CDR3 sequences; around 6.1% occur once, and the top ten carry roughly 2%. Whole-study findings and limits: The authors noted that invariant MAIT and iNKT cells could partly confound zero-insertion analyses. Conclusions leaned on cross-sectional statistical analysis and did not track the same donors over time. Surplus twin overlap in beta out-of-frame sequences was less pronounced. Carriage of fewer insertions was seen in abundant cord blood beta clonotypes, whereas memory repertoires showed none.

The CDR3 consists of 15 residues. Trimming cost V 5 bases and J 0 bases, with 10 bases left between them. Germline CDR1 SGHTA, CDR2 FQGNSA. The TCR originated in a man aged 18-30 years in good health. This rearrangement joins TRBV7-2 to TRBJ2-2; D possibly corresponds to TRBD1 (5 bases). Sequenced material: naive T cells sorted from blood. The CDR3 here is CASSPRTTNTGELFF. Here the CDR3 DNA reads TGTGCCAGCAGCCCCAGGACAACGAACACCGGGGAGCTGTTTTTT.